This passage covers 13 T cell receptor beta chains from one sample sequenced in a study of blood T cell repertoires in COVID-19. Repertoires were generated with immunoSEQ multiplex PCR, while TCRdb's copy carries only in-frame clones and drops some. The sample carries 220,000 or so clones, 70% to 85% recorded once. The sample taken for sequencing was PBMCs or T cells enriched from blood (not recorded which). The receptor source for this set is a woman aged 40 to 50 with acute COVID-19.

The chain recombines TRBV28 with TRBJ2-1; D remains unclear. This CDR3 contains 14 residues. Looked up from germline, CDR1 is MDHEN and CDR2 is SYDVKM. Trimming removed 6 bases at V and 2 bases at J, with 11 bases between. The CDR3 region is CASSRSRPYNEQFF. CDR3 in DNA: TGTGCCAGCAGCCGTAGCAGACCCTACAATGAGCAGTTCTTC.

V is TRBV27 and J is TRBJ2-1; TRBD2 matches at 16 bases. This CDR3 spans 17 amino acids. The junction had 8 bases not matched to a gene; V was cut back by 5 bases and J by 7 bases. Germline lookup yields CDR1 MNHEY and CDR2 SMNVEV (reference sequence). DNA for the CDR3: TGTGCCAGCAGTGTGACGGGACTAGCGGGGGGGCAAAATGAGCAGTTCTTC. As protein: CASSVTGLAGGQNEQFF.

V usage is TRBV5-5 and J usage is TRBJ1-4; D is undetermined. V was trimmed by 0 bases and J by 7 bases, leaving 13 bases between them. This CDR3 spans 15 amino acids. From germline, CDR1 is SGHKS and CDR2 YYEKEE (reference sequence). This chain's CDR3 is CASSLAGLGGEKLFF. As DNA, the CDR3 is TGTGCCAGCAGCTTGGCCGGTCTCGGAGGTGAAAAACTGTTTTTT.

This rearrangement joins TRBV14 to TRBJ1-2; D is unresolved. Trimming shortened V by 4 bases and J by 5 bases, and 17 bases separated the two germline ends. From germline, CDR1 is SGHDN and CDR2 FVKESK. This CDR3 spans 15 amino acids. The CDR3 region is CASSPHPAQLYGYTF. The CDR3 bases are TGTGCCAGCAGCCCCCATCCTGCGCAACTATATGGCTACACCTTC.

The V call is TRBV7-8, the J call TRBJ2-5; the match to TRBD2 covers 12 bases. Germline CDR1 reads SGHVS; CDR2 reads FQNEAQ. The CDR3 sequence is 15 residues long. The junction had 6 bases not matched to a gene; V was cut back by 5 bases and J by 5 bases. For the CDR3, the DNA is TGTGCCAGCAGCCCTCTAGCGGGGGGGCACGAGACCCAGTACTTC. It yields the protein CASSPLAGGHETQYF.

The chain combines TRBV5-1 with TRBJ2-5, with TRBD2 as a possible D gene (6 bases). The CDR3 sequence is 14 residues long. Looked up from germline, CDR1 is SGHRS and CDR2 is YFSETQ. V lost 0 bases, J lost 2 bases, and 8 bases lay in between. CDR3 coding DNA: TGCGCCAGCAGCTTGGTCAGCGGGCAAGAGACCCAGTACTTC. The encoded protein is CASSLVSGQETQYF.

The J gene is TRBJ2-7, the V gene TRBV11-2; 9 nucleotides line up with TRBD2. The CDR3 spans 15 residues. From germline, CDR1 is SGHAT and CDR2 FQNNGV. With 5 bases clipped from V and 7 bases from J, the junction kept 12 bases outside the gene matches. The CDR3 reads CASSQYRGRAGEQYF. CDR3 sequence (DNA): TGTGCCAGCAGCCAATACCGCGGGAGGGCTGGGGAGCAGTACTTC. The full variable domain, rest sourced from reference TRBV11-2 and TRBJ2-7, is EAGVAQSPRYKIIEKRQSVAFWCNPISGHATLYWYQQILGQGPKLLIQFQNNGVVDDSQLPKDRFSAERLKGVDSTLKIQPAKLEDSAVYLCASSQYRGRAGEQYFGPGTRLTVT.

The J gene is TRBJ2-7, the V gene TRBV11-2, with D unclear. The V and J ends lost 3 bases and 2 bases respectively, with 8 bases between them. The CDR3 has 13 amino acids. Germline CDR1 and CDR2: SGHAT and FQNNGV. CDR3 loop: CASSLTQTYEQYF. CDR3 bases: TGTGCCAGCAGCTTGACACAAACCTACGAGCAGTACTTC.

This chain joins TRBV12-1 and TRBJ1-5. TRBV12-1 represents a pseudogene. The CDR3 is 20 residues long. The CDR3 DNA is TGTGCCAGCAGCTTCACAGCCCCGCGGCCAGGGAGGTATAGCAATCAGCCCCAGCATTTT. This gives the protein CASSFTAPRPGRYSNQPQHF.

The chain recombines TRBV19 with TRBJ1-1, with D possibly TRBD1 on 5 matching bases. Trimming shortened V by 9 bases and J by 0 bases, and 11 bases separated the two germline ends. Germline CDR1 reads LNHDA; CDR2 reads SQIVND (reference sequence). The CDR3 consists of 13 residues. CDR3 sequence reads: CASLDRVNTEAFF. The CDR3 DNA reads TGTGCCAGCTTAGACAGAGTGAACACTGAAGCTTTCTTT.

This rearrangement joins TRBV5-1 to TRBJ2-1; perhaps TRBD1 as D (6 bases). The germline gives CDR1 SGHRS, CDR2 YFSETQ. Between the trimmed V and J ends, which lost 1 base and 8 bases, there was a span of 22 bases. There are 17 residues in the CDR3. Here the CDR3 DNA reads TGCGCCAGCAGCTTGAATGAGATCGTGGGGGCCTTAGATGAGCAGTTCTTC. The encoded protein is CASSLNEIVGALDEQFF.

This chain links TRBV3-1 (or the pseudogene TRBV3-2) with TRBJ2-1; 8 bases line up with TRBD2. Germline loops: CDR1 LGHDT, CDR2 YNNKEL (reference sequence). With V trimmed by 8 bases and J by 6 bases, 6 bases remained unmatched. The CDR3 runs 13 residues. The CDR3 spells CASGTSYVNEQFF. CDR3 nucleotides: TGTGCCAGCGGGACTAGTTATGTCAATGAGCAGTTCTTC.

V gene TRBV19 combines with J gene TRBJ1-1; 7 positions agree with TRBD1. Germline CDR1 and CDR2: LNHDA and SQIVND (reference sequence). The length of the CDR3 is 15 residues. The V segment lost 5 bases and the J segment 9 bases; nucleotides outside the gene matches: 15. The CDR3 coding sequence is TGTGCCAGTAGTCCCAGGCGCCTCGACAGGGACAAAGCTTTCTTT. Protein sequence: CASSPRRLDRDKAFF.